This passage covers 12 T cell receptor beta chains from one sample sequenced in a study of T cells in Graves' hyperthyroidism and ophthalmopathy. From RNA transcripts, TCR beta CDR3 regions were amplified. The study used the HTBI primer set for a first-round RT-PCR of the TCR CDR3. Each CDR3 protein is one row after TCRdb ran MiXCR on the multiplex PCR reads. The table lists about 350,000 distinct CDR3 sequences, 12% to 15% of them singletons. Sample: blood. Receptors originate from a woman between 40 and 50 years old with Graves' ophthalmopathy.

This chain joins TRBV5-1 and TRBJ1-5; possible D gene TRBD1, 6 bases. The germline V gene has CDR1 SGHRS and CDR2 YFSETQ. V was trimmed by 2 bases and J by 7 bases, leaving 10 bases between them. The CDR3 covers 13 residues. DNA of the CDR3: TGCGCCAGCAGCTTTTTAGGGGGGCAGCCCCAGCATTTT. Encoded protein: CASSFLGGQPQHF.

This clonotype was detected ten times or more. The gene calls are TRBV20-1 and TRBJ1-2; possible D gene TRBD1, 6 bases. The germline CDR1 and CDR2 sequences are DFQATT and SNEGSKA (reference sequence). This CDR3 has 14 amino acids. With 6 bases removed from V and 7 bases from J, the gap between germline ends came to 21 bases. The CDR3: CSAAESTGTGGYTF. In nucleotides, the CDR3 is TGCAGTGCAGCAGAGAGCACAGGGACGGGTGGCTACACCTTC.

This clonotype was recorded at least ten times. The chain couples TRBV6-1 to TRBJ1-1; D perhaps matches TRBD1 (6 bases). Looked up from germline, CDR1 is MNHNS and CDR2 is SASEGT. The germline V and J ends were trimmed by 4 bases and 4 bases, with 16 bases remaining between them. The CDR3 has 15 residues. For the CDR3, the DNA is TGTGCCAGCAGTGCCTTCGGGGGGCGCGTCACTGAAGCTTTCTTT. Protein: CASSAFGGRVTEAFF.

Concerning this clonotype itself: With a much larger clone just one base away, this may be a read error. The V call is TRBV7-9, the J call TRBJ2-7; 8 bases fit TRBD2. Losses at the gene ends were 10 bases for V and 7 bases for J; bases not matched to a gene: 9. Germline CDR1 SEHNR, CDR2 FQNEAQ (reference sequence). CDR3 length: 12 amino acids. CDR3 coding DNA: TGTGCCAACATAACCCCGGGGGGGGAGCAGTACTTC. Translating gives CANITPGGEQYF. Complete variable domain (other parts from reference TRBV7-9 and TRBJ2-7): DTGVSQNPRHKITKRGQNVTFRCDPISEHNRLYWYRQTLGQGPEFLTYFQNEAQLEKSRLLSDRFSAERPKGSFSTLEIQRTEQGDSAMYLCANITPGGEQYFGPGTRLTVT.

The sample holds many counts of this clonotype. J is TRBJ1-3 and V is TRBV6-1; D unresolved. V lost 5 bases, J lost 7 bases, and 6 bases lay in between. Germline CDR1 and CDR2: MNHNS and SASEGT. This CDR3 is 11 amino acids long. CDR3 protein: CASSYGNTIYF. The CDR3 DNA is TGTGCCAGCAGTTACGGGAACACCATATATTTT.

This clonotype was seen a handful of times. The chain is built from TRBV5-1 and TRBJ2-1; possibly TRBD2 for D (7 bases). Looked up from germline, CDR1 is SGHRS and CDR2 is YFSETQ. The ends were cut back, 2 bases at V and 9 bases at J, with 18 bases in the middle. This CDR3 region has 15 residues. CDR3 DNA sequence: TGCGCCAGCAGCTTTGAGGGGTGGGGGGGCGCTGAGCAGTTCTTC. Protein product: CASSFEGWGGAEQFF.

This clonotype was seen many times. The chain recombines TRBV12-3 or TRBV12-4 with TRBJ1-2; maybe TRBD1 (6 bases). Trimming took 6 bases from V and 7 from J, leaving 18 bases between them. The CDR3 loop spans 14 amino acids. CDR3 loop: CASSPISGAGGYTF. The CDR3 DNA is TGTGCCAGCAGCCCGATTTCAGGGGCGGGTGGCTACACCTTC.

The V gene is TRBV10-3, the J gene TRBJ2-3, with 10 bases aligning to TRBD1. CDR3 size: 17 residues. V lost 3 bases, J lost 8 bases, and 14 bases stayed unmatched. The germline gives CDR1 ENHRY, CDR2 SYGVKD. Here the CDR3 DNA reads TGTGCCATCAGTGACTCACTCGGGGGACAGGGGTCGGGTACGCAGTATTTT. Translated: CAISDSLGGQGSGTQYF.

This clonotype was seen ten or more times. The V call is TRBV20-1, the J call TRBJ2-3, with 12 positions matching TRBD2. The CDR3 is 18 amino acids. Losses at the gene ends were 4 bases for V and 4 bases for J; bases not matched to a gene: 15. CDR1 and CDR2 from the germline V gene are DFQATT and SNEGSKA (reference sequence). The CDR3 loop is CSATGLAGQSGPSDTQYF. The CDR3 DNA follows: TGCAGTGCTACGGGACTAGCGGGTCAAAGTGGGCCTTCAGATACGCAGTATTTT.

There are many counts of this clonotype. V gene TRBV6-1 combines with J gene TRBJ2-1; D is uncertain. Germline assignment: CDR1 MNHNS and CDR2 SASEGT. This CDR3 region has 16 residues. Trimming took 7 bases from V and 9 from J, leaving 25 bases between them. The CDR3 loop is CASTNGPLWAPSEQFF. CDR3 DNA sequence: TGTGCCAGCACCAACGGGCCCCTTTGGGCACCAAGTGAGCAGTTCTTC.

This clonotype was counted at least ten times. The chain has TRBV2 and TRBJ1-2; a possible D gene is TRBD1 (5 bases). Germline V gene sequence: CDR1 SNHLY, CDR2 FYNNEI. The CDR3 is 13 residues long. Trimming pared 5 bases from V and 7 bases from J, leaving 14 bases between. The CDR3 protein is CASSRHSGTGYTF. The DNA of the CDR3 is TGTGCCAGCAGTAGACATTCAGGGACTGGCTACACCTTC. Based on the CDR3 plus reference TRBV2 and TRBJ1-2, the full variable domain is EPEVTQTPSHQVTQMGQEVILRCVPISNHLYFYWYRQILGQKVEFLVSFYNNEISEKSEIFDDQFSVERPDGSNFTLKIRSTKLEDSAMYFCASSRHSGTGYTFGSGTRLTVV.

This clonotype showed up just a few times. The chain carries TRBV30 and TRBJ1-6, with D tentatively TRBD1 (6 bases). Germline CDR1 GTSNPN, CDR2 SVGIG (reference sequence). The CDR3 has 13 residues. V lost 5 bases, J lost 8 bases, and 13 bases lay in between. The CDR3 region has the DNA TGTGCCTGGGATAGGGGGGTGGATTCACCCCTCCACTTT. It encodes CAWDRGVDSPLHF.